The 8 T cell receptor beta chains given below trace back to one sample, sequenced in a study of cytomegalovirus exposure and HLA in healthy donors. Both 60 Vbeta primers and 13 Jbeta primers went into the PCR. Clones were sequenced by immunoSEQ multiplex PCR, and TCRdb holds only the in-frame ones, with some missing. This sample has roughly 110,000 clones, with less than 70% found just once. Material for sequencing was PBMCs. These receptors originate from a woman in her twenties or thirties in good health and CMV-seronegative.

This clone has only a few counts. V is TRBV18 and J is TRBJ2-2; D perhaps matches TRBD2 (6 bases). Germline-derived CDR1 and CDR2 are KGHSH and LQKENI. This CDR3 has 16 amino acids. V lost 2 bases and J lost 6, with 16 bases in between. CDR3 nucleotide sequence: TGTGCCAGCTCACCAACCATTGCGGGGACCCCCGGGGAGCTGTTTTTT. This sequence encodes CASSPTIAGTPGELFF.

The rearrangement links TRBV27 to TRBJ2-4; 11 bases align to TRBD1. V dropped 5 bases and J dropped 7; count of bases not matched to a gene: 7. The germline gives CDR1 MNHEY, CDR2 SMNVEV (reference sequence). The CDR3 has 15 amino acids. The CDR3 region has the DNA TGTGCCAGCAGTCCCGGACAGGGGGCTATTAACATTCAGTACTTC. This encodes CASSPGQGAINIQYF.

The chain combines TRBV27 with TRBJ2-1, with 10 bases lining up with TRBD2. Germline V gene data show CDR1 as MNHEY and CDR2 as SMNVEV (reference sequence). The ends lost 6 bases at V and 2 bases at J; junction bases unmatched: 7. This CDR3 has 16 residues. The CDR3 sequence: CASSPTSGNTYNEQFF. The CDR3 DNA reads as TGTGCCAGCAGCCCAACTAGCGGGAACACCTACAATGAGCAGTTCTTC.

The V gene is TRBV10-3, the J gene TRBJ2-1, with D tentatively TRBD2 (6 bases). The V gene's germline CDR1 is ENHRY and CDR2 SYGVKD. The CDR3 has 14 residues. Trimming took 5 bases from V and 5 from J, leaving 13 bases between them. This CDR3 reads CAISFGTGNNEQFF. Written as DNA, the CDR3 is TGTGCCATCAGTTTCGGGACTGGTAACAATGAGCAGTTCTTC.

This clone was counted a few times. The chain uses TRBV7-6 and TRBJ2-1; maybe TRBD2 (6 bases). The CDR3 totals 13 residues. Germline V gives CDR1 SGHVS, CDR2 FNYEAQ. Trimming took 5 bases from V and 7 from J, leaving 12 bases between them. For the CDR3, the DNA is TGTGCCAGCAGCCCCTGGGGGGAAAATGAGCAGTTCTTC. Translating it yields CASSPWGENEQFF.

Only a few counts were recorded for this clone. The genes are TRBV7-9 and TRBJ1-2; 10 nucleotides agree with TRBD1. The CDR3 consists of 17 residues. With 5 bases clipped from V and 7 bases from J, the junction kept 16 bases outside the gene matches. The V gene's germline CDR1 is SEHNR and CDR2 FQNEAQ (reference sequence). This CDR3 reads CASSLTGRRQGAFGYTF. CDR3 coding DNA: TGTGCCAGCAGCCTAACTGGTCGTAGACAGGGGGCGTTTGGCTACACCTTC.

The V gene is TRBV4-3, the J gene TRBJ1-1; the D gene is possibly TRBD1 (5 bases). Trimming stripped 0 bases from V and 5 bases from J, with 13 bases between. The CDR3 totals 15 residues. From germline, CDR1 is LGHNA and CDR2 YSLEER. The CDR3 sequence is CASSQDSGVSTEAFF. DNA of the CDR3: TGCGCCAGCAGCCAAGATTCGGGGGTCAGTACTGAAGCTTTCTTT.

This clone was observed a handful of times. V usage is TRBV6-5 and J usage is TRBJ2-2; D not certain. The V gene's germline CDR1 is MNHEY and CDR2 SVGAGI. Between the trimmed V and J ends, which lost 5 bases and 4 bases, there was a span of 2 bases. The CDR3 runs to 11 residues. Here the CDR3 reads CASSLTGELFF. DNA of the CDR3: TGTGCCAGCAGTCTCACCGGGGAGCTGTTTTTT.